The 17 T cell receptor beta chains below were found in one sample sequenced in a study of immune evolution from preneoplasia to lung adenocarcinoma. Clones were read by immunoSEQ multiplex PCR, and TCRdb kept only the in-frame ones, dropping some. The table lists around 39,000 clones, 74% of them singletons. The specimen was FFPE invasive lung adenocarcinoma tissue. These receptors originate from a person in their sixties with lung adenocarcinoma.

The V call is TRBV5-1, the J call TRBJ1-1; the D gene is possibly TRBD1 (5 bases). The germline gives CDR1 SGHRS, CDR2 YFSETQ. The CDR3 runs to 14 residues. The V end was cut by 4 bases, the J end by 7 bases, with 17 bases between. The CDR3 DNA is TGCGCCAGCAGCCCCGGTGGAAACAGGATTGAAGCTTTCTTT. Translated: CASSPGGNRIEAFF.

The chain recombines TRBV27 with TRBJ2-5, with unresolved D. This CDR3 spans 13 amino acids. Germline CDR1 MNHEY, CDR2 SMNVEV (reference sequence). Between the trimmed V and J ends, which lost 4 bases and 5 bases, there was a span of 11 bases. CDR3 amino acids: CASSWRRAETQYF. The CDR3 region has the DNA TGTGCCAGCAGTTGGCGACGAGCGGAGACCCAGTACTTC.

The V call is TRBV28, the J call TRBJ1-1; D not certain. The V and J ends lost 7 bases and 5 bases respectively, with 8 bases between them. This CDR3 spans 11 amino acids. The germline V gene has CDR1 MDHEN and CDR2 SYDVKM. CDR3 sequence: CASNGWTEAFF. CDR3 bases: TGTGCCAGCAATGGTTGGACTGAAGCTTTCTTT. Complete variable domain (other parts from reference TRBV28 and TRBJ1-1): DVKVTQSSRYLVKRTGEKVFLECVQDMDHENMFWYRQDPGLGLRLIYFSYDVKMKEKGDIPEGYSVSREKKERFSLILESASTNQTSMYLCASNGWTEAFFGQGTRLTVV.

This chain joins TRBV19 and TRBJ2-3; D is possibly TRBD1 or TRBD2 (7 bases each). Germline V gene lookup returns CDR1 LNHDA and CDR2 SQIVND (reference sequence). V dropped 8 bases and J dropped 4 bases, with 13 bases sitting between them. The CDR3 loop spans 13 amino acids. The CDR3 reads CASGRGLADTQYF. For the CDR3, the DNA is TGTGCCAGTGGGAGGGGGCTCGCAGATACGCAGTATTTT.

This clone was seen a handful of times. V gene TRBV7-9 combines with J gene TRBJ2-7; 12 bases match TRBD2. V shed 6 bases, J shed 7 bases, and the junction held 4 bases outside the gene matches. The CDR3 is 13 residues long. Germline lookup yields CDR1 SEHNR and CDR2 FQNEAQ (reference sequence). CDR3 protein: CASRTSGRGEQYF. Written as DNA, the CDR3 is TGTGCCAGCAGGACTAGCGGGAGAGGAGAGCAGTACTTC.

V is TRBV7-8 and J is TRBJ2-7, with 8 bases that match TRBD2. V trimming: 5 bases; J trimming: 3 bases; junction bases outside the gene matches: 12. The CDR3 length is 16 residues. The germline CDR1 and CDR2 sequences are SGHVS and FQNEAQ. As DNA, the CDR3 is TGTGCCAGCAGCCCTCGGGAGTTAGCGGGGATCTACGAGCAGTACTTC. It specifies CASSPRELAGIYEQYF.

CDR3 nucleotides: TGTGCCAGCAGTCCAGGACTAGCGGGGAAATCCTACAATGAGCAGTTCTTC. Translating gives CASSPGLAGKSYNEQFF. V and J are TRBV14 and TRBJ2-1; 12 bases fit TRBD2. The length of the CDR3 is 17 residues. V dropped 6 bases and J dropped 1; count of bases not matched to a gene: 7. From germline, CDR1 is SGHDN and CDR2 FVKESK.

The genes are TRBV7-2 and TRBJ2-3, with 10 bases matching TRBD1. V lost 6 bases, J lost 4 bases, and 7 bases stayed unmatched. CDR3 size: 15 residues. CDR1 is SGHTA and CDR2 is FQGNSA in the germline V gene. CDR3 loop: CASRAGTGVADTQYF. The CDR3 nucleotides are TGTGCCAGCAGAGCCGGGACAGGGGTGGCAGATACGCAGTATTTT.

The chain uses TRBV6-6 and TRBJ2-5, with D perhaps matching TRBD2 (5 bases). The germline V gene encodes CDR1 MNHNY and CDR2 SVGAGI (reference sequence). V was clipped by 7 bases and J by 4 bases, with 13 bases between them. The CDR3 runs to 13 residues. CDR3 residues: CASTDRGSETQYF. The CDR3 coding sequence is TGTGCCAGCACCGACCGGGGTTCAGAGACCCAGTACTTC.

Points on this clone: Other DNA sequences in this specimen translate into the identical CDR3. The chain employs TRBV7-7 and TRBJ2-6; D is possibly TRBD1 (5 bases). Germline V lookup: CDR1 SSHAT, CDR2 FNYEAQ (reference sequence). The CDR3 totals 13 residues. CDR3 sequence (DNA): TGTGCTAGTTCAGGGCCCGGGGCCAACGTCCTGACTTTC. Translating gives CASSGPGANVLTF.

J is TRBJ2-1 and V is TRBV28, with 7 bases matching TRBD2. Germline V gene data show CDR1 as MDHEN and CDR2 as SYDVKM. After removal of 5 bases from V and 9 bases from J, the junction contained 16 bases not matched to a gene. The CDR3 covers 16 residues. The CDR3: CASSDIGPGGSREQFF. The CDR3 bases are TGTGCCAGCAGTGATATTGGGCCGGGCGGGAGTCGTGAGCAGTTCTTC.

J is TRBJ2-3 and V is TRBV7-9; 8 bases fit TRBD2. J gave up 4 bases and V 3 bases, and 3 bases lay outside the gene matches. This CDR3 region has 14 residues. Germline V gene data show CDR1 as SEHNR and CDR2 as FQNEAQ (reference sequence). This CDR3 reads CASSFAGGADTQYF. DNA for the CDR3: TGTGCCAGCAGCTTTGCGGGAGGAGCAGATACGCAGTATTTT.

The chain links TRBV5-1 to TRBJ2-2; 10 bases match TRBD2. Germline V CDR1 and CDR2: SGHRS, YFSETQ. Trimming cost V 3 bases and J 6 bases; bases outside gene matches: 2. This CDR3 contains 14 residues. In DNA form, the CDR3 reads TGCGCCAGCAGCTCTAGCGGGAGATCCGGGGAGCTGTTTTTT. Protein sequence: CASSSSGRSGELFF.

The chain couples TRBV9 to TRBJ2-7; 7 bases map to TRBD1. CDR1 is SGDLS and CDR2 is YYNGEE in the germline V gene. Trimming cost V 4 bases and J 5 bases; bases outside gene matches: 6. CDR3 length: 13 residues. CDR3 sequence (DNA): TGTGCCAGCAGCCGACAAGACAGGGACGAGCAGTACTTC. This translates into CASSRQDRDEQYF.

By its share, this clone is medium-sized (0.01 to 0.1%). The DNA of the CDR3 is TGTGCCAGCAGTTATACCGAGAACAATGAGCAGTTCTTC. Its protein product is CASSYTENNEQFF. The chain is built from TRBV2 and TRBJ2-1; D remains ambiguous. CDR1 SNHLY and CDR2 FYNNEI come from the germline V gene. V dropped 5 bases and J dropped 5 bases, with 10 bases sitting between them. The CDR3 extends over 13 amino acids.

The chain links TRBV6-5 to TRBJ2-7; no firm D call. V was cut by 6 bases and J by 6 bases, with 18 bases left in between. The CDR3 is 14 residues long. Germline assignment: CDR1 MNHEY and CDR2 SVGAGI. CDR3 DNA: TGTGCCAGCAGCCACCCTCGGGTACGATCCGAGCAGTACTTC. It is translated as CASSHPRVRSEQYF.

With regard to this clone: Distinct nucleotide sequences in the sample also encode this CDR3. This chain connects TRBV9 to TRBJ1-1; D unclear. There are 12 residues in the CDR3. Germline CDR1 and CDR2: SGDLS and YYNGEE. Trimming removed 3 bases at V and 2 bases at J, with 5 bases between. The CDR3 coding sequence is TGTGCCAGCAGCGGATCCAACACTGAAGCTTTCTTT. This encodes CASSGSNTEAFF.